This T cell receptor beta chain was sequenced during a study of a mutant IDH1 vaccine in newly diagnosed glioma. Study background: Vaccine dosing followed radiotherapy by 4-6 weeks, or accompanied temozolomide cycles. Overall study findings and caveats: Changes in the top peripheral T cell clonotypes seemingly had no bearing on pseudoprogression.

Regarding time point: week 23, last vaccination. Each dose of the vaccine consisted of 300 ug of mutant IDH1 20-mer peptide, with topical imiquimod. As to this clone: Its antigen is unidentified.

TCRdb's copy holds only in-frame clones and misses some; the assay was immunoSEQ multiplex PCR. This sample yields roughly 19,000 clones, of which roughly 82% are seen a single time; under 15% belongs to the top ten. There are 14 residues in the CDR3. The germline CDR1 and CDR2 sequences are SGHRS and YFSETQ. V was cut by 6 bases and J by 1 base, with 13 bases left in between. The clonotype comes from a man aged 25-45 years with glioma. The starting material was PBMCs, obtained from a glioma patient whose treatment included an IDH1 peptide vaccine. The V and J genes are TRBV5-1 and TRBJ1-1; D unclear. Here the CDR3 DNA reads TGCGCCAGCAATCAAGGCGGACGGAACACTGAAGCTTTCTTT. Protein: CASNQGGRNTEAFF. Combining the CDR3 with reference TRBV5-1 and TRBJ1-1 gives the whole variable domain KAGVTQTPRYLIKTRGQQVTLSCSPISGHRSVSWYQQTPGQGLQFLFEYFSETQRNKGNFPGRFSGRQFSNSRSEMNVSTLELGDSALYLCASNQGGRNTEAFFGQGTRLTVV.